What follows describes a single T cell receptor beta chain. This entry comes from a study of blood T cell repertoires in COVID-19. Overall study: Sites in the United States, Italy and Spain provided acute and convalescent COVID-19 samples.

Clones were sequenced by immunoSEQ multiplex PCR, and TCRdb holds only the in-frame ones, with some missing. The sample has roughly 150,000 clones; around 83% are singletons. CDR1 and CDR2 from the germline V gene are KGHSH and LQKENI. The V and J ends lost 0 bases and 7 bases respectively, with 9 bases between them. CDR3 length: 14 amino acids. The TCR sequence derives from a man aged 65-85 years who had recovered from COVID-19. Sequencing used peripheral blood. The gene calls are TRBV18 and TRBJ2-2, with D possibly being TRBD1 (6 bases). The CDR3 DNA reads TGTGCCAGCTCACCACCCGTCAGGGGCGGGGAGCTGTTTTTT. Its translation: CASSPPVRGGELFF.